The next 13 T cell receptor beta chains were all read from a single sample in a study of technical replicates of blood from several donors (TCRdb year 2017). The receptor library was made with the immunoSEQ multiplex PCR assay. TCRdb holds this immuneACCESS table with in-frame rearrangements only. Some clones are missing; in checked studies, unresolved V genes explain under half, and the rest has no known cause. The sample profile shows about 69,000 clones; over 80% of them were found once. The ten largest make up 3.5% to 5% of the sample. The sample taken for sequencing was PBMCs. Receptor source: a human donor in good health. Some clones in this sample may be carry-over from other donors' samples.

There are a few counts of this clone. This chain joins TRBV7-9 and TRBJ1-4; D unresolved. CDR1 and CDR2 (germline): SEHNR, FQNEAQ (reference sequence). CDR3 length: 13 amino acids. The V gene lost 5 bases and the J gene lost 3 bases, with 7 bases spanning the gap. CDR3 sequence: CASSRGANEKLFF. The CDR3 DNA reads TGTGCCAGCAGCCGCGGAGCTAATGAAAAACTGTTTTTT.

V and J are TRBV7-2 and TRBJ2-3; 9 nucleotides align to TRBD2. This CDR3 comprises 15 residues. Germline CDR1 SGHTA, CDR2 FQGNSA. The ends lost 0 bases at V and 5 bases at J; junction bases unmatched: 3. Here the CDR3 DNA reads TGTGCCAGCAGCTTAGCGCGGGGGGGCAGAGATACGCAGTATTTT. Its translation is CASSLARGGRDTQYF.

The rearrangement uses TRBV28 and TRBJ2-7, with TRBD2 identical over 9 bases. Losses at the gene ends were 3 bases for V and 2 bases for J; bases not matched to a gene: 8. This CDR3 is 16 amino acids long. Germline V gives CDR1 MDHEN, CDR2 SYDVKM. For the CDR3, the DNA is TGTGCCAGCAGTTTTACCCTAGCGGGGCTAACCTACGAGCAGTACTTC. As protein: CASSFTLAGLTYEQYF.

V is TRBV9 and J is TRBJ2-6, with a weak D call TRBD1 (5 bases). The CDR3 is 15 amino acids. Germline-derived CDR1 and CDR2 are SGDLS and YYNGEE. The V gene lost 1 base and the J gene lost 4 bases, with 9 bases spanning the gap. CDR3 region: CASSVTGSGANVLTF. CDR3 sequence (DNA): TGTGCCAGCAGCGTAACAGGATCGGGGGCCAACGTCCTGACTTTC.

The rearrangement joins TRBV30 to TRBJ1-3, with TRBD1 as a possible D gene (6 bases). Germline CDR1 and CDR2: GTSNPN and SVGIG (reference sequence). The length of the CDR3 is 14 residues. Deletions cut 0 bases from V and 4 bases from J, with 10 bases between. The CDR3 DNA follows: TGTGCCTGGAGTGTAGGGGGACGGGGAAACACCATATATTTT. The encoded protein is CAWSVGGRGNTIYF. Complete variable domain (other parts from reference TRBV30 and TRBJ1-3): SQTIHQWPATLVQPVGSPLSLECTVEGTSNPNLYWYRQAAGRGLQLLFYSVGIGQISSEVPQNLSASRPQDRQFILSSKKLLLSDSGFYLCAWSVGGRGNTIYFGEGSWLTVV.

This rearrangement joins TRBV18 to TRBJ2-4, with 13 bases fitting TRBD2. Germline CDR1 reads KGHSH; CDR2 reads LQKENI. The CDR3 spans 15 residues. V dropped 2 bases and J dropped 10; count of bases not matched to a gene: 5. The CDR3 DNA reads TGTGCCAGCTCACCAGGGACTAGCGGGACAGGAATTCAGTACTTC. It encodes CASSPGTSGTGIQYF.

The V gene is TRBV30, the J gene TRBJ2-2; 9 nucleotides agree with TRBD1. V dropped 4 bases and J dropped 9; count of bases not matched to a gene: 9. Germline V gene lookup returns CDR1 GTSNPN and CDR2 SVGIG (reference sequence). The CDR3 has 14 amino acids. The chain's CDR3 is CAWTHGQGTRELFF. In nucleotides, the CDR3 is TGTGCCTGGACCCACGGACAGGGGACCAGGGAGCTGTTTTTT. The full variable domain, completed using reference TRBV30 and TRBJ2-2, is SQTIHQWPATLVQPVGSPLSLECTVEGTSNPNLYWYRQAAGRGLQLLFYSVGIGQISSEVPQNLSASRPQDRQFILSSKKLLLSDSGFYLCAWTHGQGTRELFFGEGSRLTVL.

This sequence joins TRBV2 and TRBJ2-5; D uncertain. From germline, CDR1 is SNHLY and CDR2 FYNNEI. V was cut by 4 bases and J by 5 bases, with 11 bases left in between. The CDR3 totals 13 residues. Here the CDR3 DNA reads TGTGCCAGCAGTGGAGATCTCGGGGAGACCCAGTACTTC. Its translation: CASSGDLGETQYF. Variable domain in full (rest from reference TRBV2 and TRBJ2-5): EPEVTQTPSHQVTQMGQEVILRCVPISNHLYFYWYRQILGQKVEFLVSFYNNEISEKSEIFDDQFSVERPDGSNFTLKIRSTKLEDSAMYFCASSGDLGETQYFGPGTRLLVL.

V usage is TRBV25-1 and J usage is TRBJ1-5; 7 bases agree with TRBD1. Germline values: CDR1 MGHDK, CDR2 SYGVNS. V was pared by 4 bases and J by 4 bases, with 10 bases of the junction left unmatched. There are 16 residues in the CDR3. The CDR3: CASSANRGAGNQPQHF. CDR3 bases: TGTGCCAGCAGTGCGAACAGGGGCGCAGGGAATCAGCCCCAGCATTTT.

This clone was seen once. This chain links TRBV11-2 with TRBJ2-7, with D unresolved. The CDR3 is 13 amino acids. Trimming stripped 5 bases from V and 1 base from J, with 9 bases between. Germline CDR1 reads SGHAT; CDR2 reads FQNNGV. DNA of the CDR3: TGTGCCAGCAGCAGAACAGATTCCTACGAGCAGTACTTC. The encoded protein is CASSRTDSYEQYF. The complete variable domain, with remaining parts taken from reference TRBV11-2 and TRBJ2-7, reads EAGVAQSPRYKIIEKRQSVAFWCNPISGHATLYWYQQILGQGPKLLIQFQNNGVVDDSQLPKDRFSAERLKGVDSTLKIQPAKLEDSAVYLCASSRTDSYEQYFGPGTRLTVT.

The chain joins TRBV7-9 to TRBJ2-1, with 13 bases matching TRBD2. Germline CDR1 SEHNR, CDR2 FQNEAQ (reference sequence). The CDR3 spans 16 residues. After removal of 5 bases from V and 5 bases from J, the junction contained 6 bases not matched to a gene. This CDR3 reads CASSDTSGGAHNEQFF. The CDR3 nucleotides read TGTGCCAGCAGCGATACTAGCGGGGGGGCCCACAATGAGCAGTTCTTC.

The chain carries TRBV23-1 and TRBJ1-4; TRBD1 agrees at 9 bases. TRBV23-1 is an ORF, and what it does is uncertain. V shed 4 bases, J shed 8 bases, and the junction held 8 bases outside the gene matches. The CDR3 contains 15 residues. CDR3 protein: CASSLLRDRDEKLFF. The CDR3, as DNA: TGCGCCAGCAGTCTTCTCCGGGACAGGGACGAAAAACTGTTTTTT.

The chain couples TRBV6-5 to TRBJ1-2; D gene unclear. CDR1 and CDR2 from the germline V gene are MNHEY and SVGAGI. The CDR3 totals 13 residues. V shed 4 bases and J shed 5 bases, with 11 bases lying between them. CDR3 DNA: TGTGCCAGCAGTTCGGGAGGGTTTTATGGCTACACCTTC. This sequence encodes CASSSGGFYGYTF.